These 21 T cell receptor beta chains share one sample of origin, sequenced in a study of post-analysis software for immune sequencing data. Findings and limits, study-wide: TRBV5-6, TRBV5-1 and TRBV20-1 were among several TRBV segments more frequent in patients than controls.

For these TCRs, the target antigens are not known. TCR beta cDNA libraries had unique molecular identifiers. Each CDR3 protein gets one entry after TCRdb re-called the PCR reads with MiXCR. The table includes 550,000 to 700,000 distinct CDR3 sequences, around 44% detected once. The material sequenced was blood. All receptors derive from a girl aged 10 to 17 with multiple sclerosis.

The chain joins TRBV7-8 to TRBJ2-5, with a tentative D call TRBD1 (5 bases). The V and J ends lost 8 bases and 1 base respectively, with 14 bases between them. Germline CDR1 reads SGHVS; CDR2 reads FQNEAQ. This CDR3 contains 14 residues. CDR3 protein: CASYRFPSQETQYF. The CDR3 coding sequence is TGTGCCAGCTACAGGTTCCCCTCCCAAGAGACCCAGTACTTC. Full variable domain (outside the CDR3, taken from reference TRBV7-8 and TRBJ2-5): GAGVSQSPRYKVAKRGQDVALRCDPISGHVSLFWYQQALGQGPEFLTYFQNEAQLDKSGLPSDRFFAERPEGSVSTLKIQRTQQEDSAVYLCASYRFPSQETQYFGPGTRLLVL.

The table lists this clonotype with a few counts. V and J are TRBV29-1 and TRBJ1-2, with 7 bases lining up with TRBD1. V lost 5 bases and J lost 0; bases outside the gene matches: 6. The CDR3 has 14 residues. CDR1 SQVTM and CDR2 ANQGSEA come from the germline V gene. The CDR3 sequence is CSVWTGPTNYGYTF. CDR3 nucleotide sequence: TGCAGCGTTTGGACAGGCCCTACTAACTATGGCTACACCTTC.

V is TRBV20-1 and J is TRBJ1-2, with TRBD1 identical over 11 bases. The CDR3 is 19 amino acids. From germline, CDR1 is DFQATT and CDR2 SNEGSKA (reference sequence). After removal of 0 bases from V and 0 bases from J, the junction contained 12 bases not matched to a gene. DNA for the CDR3: TGCAGTGCTAGAGATCGAGGGACAGGGGGACAGGAAGCTAACTATGGCTACACCTTC. Residues: CSARDRGTGGQEANYGYTF.

This clonotype came up a few times. The chain links TRBV20-1 to TRBJ1-4; 7 bases line up with TRBD1. Germline CDR1 is DFQATT and CDR2 is SNEGSKA (reference sequence). The ends lost 6 bases at V and 6 bases at J; junction bases unmatched: 7. The CDR3 extends over 13 amino acids. For the CDR3, the DNA is TGCAGTGCCGCGGGACAGAGCTATGAAAAACTGTTTTTT. Translation: CSAAGQSYEKLFF.

This clonotype was detected only a few times. The J gene is TRBJ2-3, the V gene TRBV9, with D perhaps TRBD1 (5 bases). Germline V CDR1 and CDR2: SGDLS, YYNGEE. The CDR3 covers 14 residues. V was shortened by 4 bases and J by 2 bases, with 11 bases between the two germline ends. The CDR3 loop is CASSRAGFTDTQYF. CDR3 bases: TGTGCCAGCAGCCGGGCAGGGTTCACAGATACGCAGTATTTT.

V gene TRBV20-1 combines with J gene TRBJ2-7, with TRBD2 identical over 11 bases. Germline V gene data show CDR1 as DFQATT and CDR2 as SNEGSKA (reference sequence). V dropped 5 bases and J dropped 7; count of bases not matched to a gene: 10. CDR3 length: 14 residues. The CDR3, as DNA: TGCAGTGCTTCCGAACTAGCGGGGGATGGAGAGCAGTACTTC. It codes for CSASELAGDGEQYF.

V and J are TRBV5-1 and TRBJ2-7, with a possible D match to TRBD1 (6 bases). The V and J ends lost 6 bases and 0 bases respectively, with 16 bases between them. The CDR3 is 15 residues long. Germline loops: CDR1 SGHRS, CDR2 YFSETQ. CDR3 region: CASNSDRPSSYEQYF. The CDR3 DNA reads TGCGCCAGCAACTCCGACAGGCCCAGCTCCTACGAGCAGTACTTC. The full variable domain, completed using reference TRBV5-1 and TRBJ2-7, is KAGVTQTPRYLIKTRGQQVTLSCSPISGHRSVSWYQQTPGQGLQFLFEYFSETQRNKGNFPGRFSGRQFSNSRSEMNVSTLELGDSALYLCASNSDRPSSYEQYFGPGTRLTVT.

The gene calls are TRBV4-1 and TRBJ1-2; TRBD1 aligns across 9 bases. The CDR3 extends over 16 amino acids. V shed 3 bases, J shed 5 bases, and the junction held 10 bases outside the gene matches. Germline values: CDR1 MGHRA, CDR2 YSYEKL. CDR3 loop: CASSQAGQGNLYGYTF. CDR3 coding DNA: TGCGCCAGCAGCCAGGCGGGACAGGGAAATCTATATGGCTACACCTTC.

V usage is TRBV2 and J usage is TRBJ2-1; 8 positions match TRBD1. The CDR3 has 13 residues. Looked up from germline, CDR1 is SNHLY and CDR2 is FYNNEI. The trim removed 6 bases at V and 8 bases at J, leaving 6 bases unmatched. CDR3 bases: TGTGCCAGCAGGGATCAGGGGGCCTATGAGCAGTTCTTC. Amino acids: CASRDQGAYEQFF.

This clonotype turned up a few times. The J gene is TRBJ2-7, the V gene TRBV4-2; D is undetermined. This CDR3 has 15 amino acids. V was shortened by 0 bases and J by 1 base, with 10 bases between the two germline ends. Per the germline V gene, CDR1 is LGHNA and CDR2 is YNFKEQ. The DNA of the CDR3 is TGTGCCAGCAGCCAAGAATCGCTTTGGTCCTACGAGCAGTACTTC. This translates into CASSQESLWSYEQYF.

A few counts support this clonotype. The V call is TRBV7-8, the J call TRBJ2-3; 9 bases are shared with TRBD2. Germline CDR1 SGHVS, CDR2 FQNEAQ. Unmatched junction bases numbered 8, after V lost 1 base and J lost 6 bases. The CDR3 extends over 16 amino acids. Here the CDR3 DNA reads TGTGCCAGCAGCTTAGTGGCTAGCGGGGTAGGGGATACGCAGTATTTT. Translated: CASSLVASGVGDTQYF.

The rearrangement joins TRBV6-6 to TRBJ2-5, with D tentatively TRBD2 (7 bases). Germline V gene data show CDR1 as MNHNY and CDR2 as SVGAGI (reference sequence). Trimming cost V 5 bases and J 4 bases, with 17 bases left between them. CDR3 size: 15 residues. CDR3 in DNA: TGTGCCAGCAGTGTCGTACGGGGGGCAGGAGAGACCCAGTACTTC. Protein product: CASSVVRGAGETQYF.

The genes are TRBV20-1 and TRBJ2-5; TRBD2 matches 8 bases. The ends lost 6 bases at V and 3 bases at J; junction bases unmatched: 9. Germline CDR1 is DFQATT and CDR2 is SNEGSKA (reference sequence). This CDR3 has 14 amino acids. The CDR3 DNA sequence: TGCAGTGCCGACTCCGCGGGGGGAGAAGAGACCCAGTACTTC. Protein product: CSADSAGGEETQYF.

V gene TRBV3-1 combines with J gene TRBJ2-3; D perhaps matches TRBD2 (7 bases). This CDR3 has 17 amino acids. V lost 1 base to trimming and J lost 4 bases, with 18 bases between them. Germline lookup yields CDR1 LGHDT and CDR2 YNNKEL (reference sequence). CDR3 sequence reads: CASSQVLGGRGADTQYF. The DNA of the CDR3 is TGTGCCAGCAGCCAAGTCTTGGGGGGGCGGGGTGCAGATACGCAGTATTTT.

The chain employs TRBV28 and TRBJ1-5; D may be TRBD1 (6 bases). From germline, CDR1 is MDHEN and CDR2 SYDVKM. V was pared by 1 base and J by 9 bases, with 19 bases between. The CDR3 length is 16 residues. This CDR3 is CASSLYPGTTTGPQHF. CDR3 DNA: TGTGCCAGCAGTTTATACCCCGGGACAACTACGGGGCCCCAGCATTTT.

This chain links TRBV12-3 or TRBV12-4 with TRBJ2-4; 9 bases are a match to TRBD2. V was clipped by 7 bases and J by 7 bases; unmatched bases: 14. The CDR3 is made up of 16 amino acids. The CDR3 reads CASMPPRREGLNIQYF. The CDR3 coding sequence is TGTGCCAGCATGCCCCCCCGGCGGGAGGGCCTCAACATTCAGTACTTC.

This clonotype occurred a few times. The rearrangement joins TRBV20-1 to TRBJ2-5; D might be TRBD1 or TRBD2, each matching 5 bases. The germline CDR1 and CDR2 sequences are DFQATT and SNEGSKA (reference sequence). Trimming shortened V by 0 bases and J by 2 bases, and 13 bases separated the two germline ends. CDR3 length: 15 residues. CDR3 bases: TGCAGTGCTAGAGAAGGGGTAGCGCCTCAAGAGACCCAGTACTTC. As protein: CSAREGVAPQETQYF.

Comment on this clonotype: One junction end does not reproduce the germline sequence, and a read error may be involved. This chain links TRBV12-3 or TRBV12-4 with TRBJ2-1; D is ambiguous. This CDR3 contains 18 residues. CDR3 residues: CASTTDTFQPLSYNERFF. The CDR3 nucleotides are TGTGCCAGCACCACCGACACTTTCCAACCTCTCTCCTACAATGAGCGGTTCTTC.

This clonotype was picked up one time. This chain links TRBV7-8 with TRBJ1-5, with 8 bases matching TRBD1. The CDR3 is 16 amino acids. Germline V gene sequence: CDR1 SGHVS, CDR2 FQNEAQ. V lost 4 bases and J lost 4; bases outside the gene matches: 9. CDR3 residues: CASSSERTGFNQPQHF. Written as DNA, the CDR3 is TGTGCCAGCAGCTCAGAAAGGACAGGGTTTAATCAGCCCCAGCATTTT. Combining the CDR3 with reference TRBV7-8 and TRBJ1-5 gives the whole variable domain GAGVSQSPRYKVAKRGQDVALRCDPISGHVSLFWYQQALGQGPEFLTYFQNEAQLDKSGLPSDRFFAERPEGSVSTLKIQRTQQEDSAVYLCASSSERTGFNQPQHFGDGTRLSIL.

This clonotype turned up a few times. The J gene is TRBJ2-1, the V gene TRBV7-9; no definite D call. The V and J ends lost 1 base and 0 bases respectively, with 13 bases between them. The V gene's germline CDR1 is SEHNR and CDR2 FQNEAQ (reference sequence). The CDR3 sequence is 17 residues long. This chain's CDR3 is CASSLELAPSSYNEQFF. The CDR3 nucleotides read TGTGCCAGCAGCTTAGAACTGGCGCCGAGCTCCTACAATGAGCAGTTCTTC.

The gene calls are TRBV10-3 and TRBJ2-7; no reliable D call. This CDR3 is built from 13 residues. V dropped 3 bases and J dropped 3 bases, with 9 bases sitting between them. Germline assignment: CDR1 ENHRY and CDR2 SYGVKD. CDR3 DNA: TGTGCCATCAGTGACCGACAAGACTACGAGCAGTACTTC. Amino acid sequence: CAISDRQDYEQYF.